These T cell receptor beta chains were read from a single sample in a study of blood T cells in healthy people across ages. MiXCR, applied by TCRdb to the 5' RACE reads, yields one record per CDR3 protein. Of about 510,000 distinct CDR3 sequences listed, roughly a quarter were seen once; the top ten hold about 3.9%. Separately, the same data were catalogued under a study of T cells of mothers and their children.

The sample was blood. The source is a boy between 2 and 10 years old in good health. Both conserved end residues are part of each CDR3. The D gene is left open where the match is weak. Clone size is stated in some rows and not others, as once, few, many or a class when expanded.

>TRBV5-1|TRBD2|TRBJ2-1|-
CASSLGGPGLAGGDEQFF
TGCGCCAGCAGCTTGGGGGGCCCGGGACTAGCGGGAGGAGATGAGCAGTTCTTC
>TRBV4-1|-|TRBJ2-7|few
CASSPALVVHEQYF
TGCGCCAGCAGCCCGGCCCTTGTAGTCCACGAGCAGTACTTC
>TRBV29-1|-|TRBJ2-5|few
CSAGGFGETQYF
TGCAGCGCCGGGGGCTTTGGGGAGACCCAGTACTTC
>TRBV18|-|TRBJ1-1|-
CASSPPGSPGKGNTEAFF
TGTGCCAGCTCACCACCGGGCAGCCCCGGCAAGGGAAACACTGAAGCTTTCTTT
>TRBV7-2|TRBD2|TRBJ2-7|few
CASSSGLAGGHEQYF
TGTGCCAGCAGCTCGGGACTAGCGGGAGGACACGAGCAGTACTTC
>TRBV12-3/TRBV12-4|TRBD2|TRBJ2-1|many
CASNLAGVDNEQFF
TGTGCCAGCAACTTAGCGGGAGTGGACAATGAGCAGTTCTTC
>TRBV9|-|TRBJ2-3|few
CASSAQGTDTQYF
TGTGCCAGCAGCGCTCAGGGCACAGATACGCAGTATTTT
>TRBV7-8|-|TRBJ2-7|few
CASSLDTGYEQYF
TGTGCCAGCAGCTTGGATACAGGGTACGAGCAGTACTTC
>TRBV7-3|TRBD2|TRBJ2-1|-
CASSLLTLAGGGNEQFF
TGTGCCAGCAGCTTACTTACCCTAGCGGGAGGAGGCAATGAGCAGTTCTTC
>TRBV12-3/TRBV12-4|-|TRBJ2-5|-
CASSLSSGVETQYF
TGTGCCAGCAGTTTAAGCAGCGGCGTGGAGACCCAGTACTTC
>TRBV6-2/TRBV6-3|-|TRBJ2-1|few
CASSYRITKAYNEQFF
TGTGCCAGCAGTTACCGGATTACGAAGGCCTACAATGAGCAGTTCTTC
>TRBV7-2|TRBD2|TRBJ2-1|-
CASSLRTRGNEQFF
TGTGCCAGCAGCCTACGGACTAGGGGCAATGAGCAGTTCTTC
>TRBV14|-|TRBJ1-1|-
CASSQEGETEAFF
TGTGCCAGCAGCCAAGAAGGGGAAACTGAAGCTTTCTTT
>TRBV2|TRBD1|TRBJ2-7|few
CASSRQGADHEQYF
TGTGCCAGCAGCAGACAGGGCGCAGACCACGAGCAGTACTTC
>TRBV5-1|-|TRBJ1-3|-
CASRHDGLSGNTIYF
TGCGCCAGCAGGCACGACGGCCTCTCTGGAAACACCATATATTTT
>TRBV6-5|-|TRBJ1-1|-
CASTRSGARVGAFF
TGTGCCAGCACCCGTAGCGGGGCCCGGGTGGGAGCTTTCTTT
>TRBV9|TRBD2|TRBJ2-2|few
CASSVAGGATGELFF
TGTGCCAGCAGCGTAGCGGGAGGGGCCACCGGGGAGCTGTTTTTT
>TRBV9|-|TRBJ1-4|-
CASSVDTGEKLFF
TGTGCCAGCAGCGTAGATACAGGTGAAAAACTGTTTTTT
>TRBV20-1|-|TRBJ1-5|-
CSARDGTSDSNQPQHF
TGCAGTGCCAGAGACGGGACATCGGATAGCAATCAGCCCCAGCATTTT
>TRBV5-5|-|TRBJ2-5|-
CASSFVPARWAETQYF
TGTGCCAGCAGCTTCGTTCCTGCTCGTTGGGCAGAGACCCAGTACTTC
>TRBV11-2|-|TRBJ2-5|few
CASSFPHVGQETQYF
TGTGCCAGCAGCTTCCCTCACGTGGGGCAAGAGACCCAGTACTTC
>TRBV12-3/TRBV12-4|TRBD2|TRBJ2-1|few
CASSEGLADNEQFF
TGTGCCAGCAGTGAGGGACTAGCGGACAATGAGCAGTTCTTC
>TRBV20-1|TRBD1|TRBJ1-2|few
CSARDFSQGVDYGYTF
TGCAGTGCTAGAGACTTCTCACAGGGGGTGGACTATGGCTACACCTTC
>TRBV7-2|-|TRBJ2-1|many
CASSPWHGGNNEQFF
TGTGCCAGCAGCCCATGGCATGGCGGGAACAATGAGCAGTTCTTC
>TRBV29-1|-|TRBJ1-1|few
CSARTARGTEAFF
TGCAGCGCCCGGACAGCGAGGGGCACTGAAGCTTTCTTT
>TRBV9|-|TRBJ2-2|-
CASSVEGSNTGELFF
TGTGCCAGCAGCGTAGAGGGTTCGAACACCGGGGAGCTGTTTTTT
>TRBV29-1|TRBD1|TRBJ1-1|-
CSVETGVTEAFF
TGCAGCGTTGAGACAGGGGTTACTGAAGCTTTCTTT
>TRBV4-3|TRBD1|TRBJ2-6|-
CASSHGTGATGANVLTF
TGCGCCAGCAGCCACGGGACAGGGGCTACTGGGGCCAACGTCCTGACTTTC
>TRBV6-6|TRBD1|TRBJ1-3|few
CASSPGQALSGNTIYF
TGTGCCAGCAGCCCGGGACAGGCTTTATCGGGAAACACCATATATTTT
>TRBV7-2|TRBD2|TRBJ2-7|few
CASSELAGFGVEQYF
TGTGCCAGCAGCGAACTAGCGGGGTTTGGGGTCGAGCAGTACTTC
>TRBV5-1|-|TRBJ2-5|-
CASSLTGSKPQYF
TGCGCCAGCAGCTTAACGGGCAGCAAGCCCCAGTACTTC
>TRBV28|-|TRBJ1-3|-
CATQRGSSGNTIYF
TGTGCCACCCAACGGGGAAGCTCTGGAAACACCATATATTTT
>TRBV10-3|-|TRBJ1-1|-
CAISVWGEKLDEAFF
TGTGCCATCTCCGTTTGGGGGGAGAAACTCGATGAAGCTTTCTTT
>TRBV5-1|-|TRBJ2-3|few
CASSLVPTDTQYF
TGCGCCAGCAGCTTGGTCCCCACAGATACGCAGTATTTT
>TRBV27|TRBD2|TRBJ2-7|-
CASRPGLAVTYEQYF
TGTGCCAGCAGGCCGGGACTAGCCGTAACCTACGAGCAGTACTTC
>TRBV10-3|-|TRBJ1-4|few
CAISEGATNEKLFF
TGTGCCATCAGTGAGGGTGCAACTAATGAAAAACTGTTTTTT
>TRBV7-9|-|TRBJ1-5|-
CASSLVGLNNQPQHF
TGTGCCAGCAGCTTAGTCGGACTTAATAATCAGCCCCAGCATTTT
>TRBV28|-|TRBJ2-7|few
CASLMWGGGSFEQYF
TGTGCCAGCTTAATGTGGGGGGGCGGTTCGTTCGAGCAGTACTTC
>TRBV20-1|-|TRBJ2-3|-
CSARGRMGSTDTQYF
TGCAGTGCTAGAGGCCGCATGGGTTCCACAGATACGCAGTATTTT
>TRBV20-1|TRBD1|TRBJ2-1|-
CSASPTGTYNEQFF
TGCAGTGCTAGCCCGACAGGGACCTACAATGAGCAGTTCTTC
>TRBV11-2|-|TRBJ2-3|-
CASSSLFTDTQYF
TGTGCCAGCAGCTCCTTATTTACAGATACGCAGTATTTT
>TRBV9|-|TRBJ1-1|many
CASSVESGRNTEAFF
TGTGCCAGCAGCGTAGAATCAGGGCGGAACACTGAAGCTTTCTTT
>TRBV7-8|-|TRBJ2-3|-
CASSLFVDTQYF
TGTGCCAGCAGCTTATTTGTAGATACGCAGTATTTT
>TRBV29-1|TRBD1|TRBJ1-2|-
CSVGQGAIPGYTF
TGCAGCGTAGGACAGGGGGCTATTCCTGGCTACACCTTC
>TRBV6-2/TRBV6-3|-|TRBJ1-4|-
CASRPDNFNEKLFF
TGTGCCAGCAGGCCGGACAACTTTAATGAAAAACTGTTTTTT
>TRBV5-1|-|TRBJ2-1|-
CASSLEGTHNEQFF
TGCGCCAGCAGCTTGGAGGGAACACACAATGAGCAGTTCTTC
>TRBV7-8|-|TRBJ2-1|-
CASSLEWWEQLF
TGTGCCAGCAGCTTAGAATGGTGGGAGCAGCTCTTC
>TRBV4-2|TRBD2|TRBJ2-1|few
CASSQTAGGNNEQFF
TGTGCCAGCAGCCAAACCGCGGGGGGGAACAATGAGCAGTTCTTC
>TRBV6-6|TRBD2|TRBJ2-3|many
CASRIAGGGTDTQYF
TGTGCCAGCAGAATAGCGGGAGGTGGAACAGATACGCAGTATTTT
>TRBV28|-|TRBJ2-5|-
CASSLKGWGETQYF
TGTGCCAGCAGTTTAAAGGGTTGGGGAGAGACCCAGTACTTC
>TRBV7-2|TRBD1|TRBJ2-3|-
CASSLAQGAQYF
TGTGCCAGCAGCTTAGCACAGGGGGCGCAGTATTTT
>TRBV20-1|-|TRBJ2-5|-
CSVRSNLQETQYF
TGCAGTGTCAGGTCAAACCTTCAAGAGACCCAGTACTTC
>TRBV15|TRBD1|TRBJ2-7|-
CAIGQGLPSGQYF
TGTGCCATTGGACAGGGCCTCCCGAGCGGGCAGTACTTC